These 27 T cell receptor beta chains originate from one sample sequenced in a study of T cell responses to AZD1222 COVID-19 vaccine. TCRdb's table, derived via immunoSEQ multiplex PCR, lists solely in-frame clones and lacks some. The profile shows approximately 100,000 clones, less than 90% of them singletons. Here the sequenced sample was peripheral blood, taken on day 0 of AZD1222 vaccination. These receptors were taken from an adult in good health.

This sequence joins TRBV11-3 and TRBJ1-2, with 7 nucleotides matching TRBD1. Germline V gives CDR1 SGHNT, CDR2 YENEEA. Unmatched junction bases numbered 5, after V lost 6 bases and J lost 1 base. The CDR3 consists of 14 residues. Here the CDR3 DNA reads TGTGCCAGCAGTAGCCGGGACAGTAACTATGGCTACACCTTC. Its protein product is CASSSRDSNYGYTF. The whole variable domain, filled in from reference TRBV11-3 and TRBJ1-2, reads EAGVVQSPRYKIIEKKQPVAFWCNPISGHNTLYWYLQNLGQGPELLIRYENEEAVDDSQLPKDRFSAERLKGVDSTLKIQPAELGDSAVYLCASSSRDSNYGYTFGSGTRLTVV.

Here the CDR3 reads CASSARQNYGYTF. CDR3 coding DNA: TGTGCCAGCAGCGCCAGGCAAAACTATGGCTACACCTTC. V gene TRBV6-5 combines with J gene TRBJ1-2; D remains unclear. CDR3 length: 13 residues. From germline, CDR1 is MNHEY and CDR2 SVGAGI. Trimming stripped 6 bases from V and 2 bases from J, with 10 bases between.

This clone was recorded only once. This chain links TRBV11-2 with TRBJ2-1, with TRBD2 identical over 13 bases. Germline CDR1 and CDR2: SGHAT and FQNNGV. Trimming cost V 5 bases and J 3 bases; bases outside gene matches: 4. This CDR3 is 16 amino acids long. The CDR3 reads CASSGLAGADYNEQFF. DNA for the CDR3: TGTGCCAGCAGCGGACTAGCGGGGGCCGACTACAATGAGCAGTTCTTC.

V usage is TRBV7-3 and J usage is TRBJ1-1; the D gene is possibly TRBD1 (6 bases). Trimming shortened V by 7 bases and J by 5 bases, and 14 bases separated the two germline ends. The CDR3 totals 13 residues. CDR1 and CDR2 from the germline V gene are SGHTA and FQGTGA. CDR3 coding DNA: TGTGCCAGCAAGTCAGGGGATGGGACTGAAGCTTTCTTT. The encoded protein is CASKSGDGTEAFF.

V and J are TRBV5-1 and TRBJ1-2; a weak D match, TRBD1 (6 bases). V lost 1 base to trimming and J lost 8 bases, with 12 bases between them. The CDR3 has 13 amino acids. Germline CDR1 SGHRS, CDR2 YFSETQ. The CDR3 bases are TGCGCCAGCAGCTTGTCTGGGGGCGAAGGCTACACCTTC. This sequence encodes CASSLSGGEGYTF.

The table lists this clone with a count of one. V gene TRBV27 combines with J gene TRBJ1-5, with 7 bases matching TRBD1. This CDR3 is built from 15 residues. With V trimmed by 2 bases and J by 10 bases, 11 bases remained unmatched. CDR1 MNHEY and CDR2 SMNVEV come from the germline V gene (reference sequence). The CDR3: CASSLDTGAPHPQHF. The CDR3 DNA follows: TGTGCCAGCAGTTTAGATACAGGGGCTCCCCACCCCCAGCATTTT.

The gene calls are TRBV5-1 and TRBJ1-6; 8 nucleotides agree with TRBD1. Germline lookup yields CDR1 SGHRS and CDR2 YFSETQ. The V segment lost 0 bases and the J segment 5 bases; nucleotides outside the gene matches: 10. CDR3 length: 18 residues. The CDR3 sequence is CASSLVRTGRGDNSPLHF. CDR3 nucleotides: TGCGCCAGCAGCTTGGTTCGGACAGGGAGGGGAGATAATTCACCCCTCCACTTT.

The rearrangement uses TRBV6-6 and TRBJ1-6; 7 bases are a match to TRBD1. The CDR3 is made up of 16 amino acids. Losses at the gene ends were 2 bases for V and 10 bases for J; bases not matched to a gene: 11. The germline V gene encodes CDR1 MNHNY and CDR2 SVGAGI (reference sequence). The CDR3 DNA reads TGTGCCAGCAGTTACCACCGGGACAGCGAGCGGTCACCCCTCCACTTT. It encodes CASSYHRDSERSPLHF.

This clone has just a few counts. V gene TRBV4-1 combines with J gene TRBJ2-7; tentative D call: TRBD2 (5 bases). The CDR3 runs to 13 residues. Germline values: CDR1 MGHRA, CDR2 YSYEKL. The germline V and J ends were trimmed by 4 bases and 6 bases, with 13 bases remaining between them. CDR3 in DNA: TGCGCCAGCAGCCCGATGGACTGGGCCGAGCAGTACTTC. Translated: CASSPMDWAEQYF.

The rearrangement joins TRBV28 to TRBJ1-5; the D gene is possibly TRBD1 (6 bases). V was clipped by 5 bases and J by 5 bases, with 16 bases between them. The length of the CDR3 is 15 residues. Germline V CDR1 and CDR2: MDHEN, SYDVKM. The DNA of the CDR3 is TGTGCCAGCAGTACCCGACAGGCCCTCTATCAGCCCCAGCATTTT. Protein: CASSTRQALYQPQHF.

This chain uses TRBV5-1 with TRBJ1-1; no clear D. CDR3 length: 13 residues. V was cut by 4 bases and J by 2 bases, with 9 bases left in between. Germline V gene sequence: CDR1 SGHRS, CDR2 YFSETQ. For the CDR3, the DNA is TGCGCCAGCAGCCTGAACATAAACACTGAAGCTTTCTTT. Amino acid sequence: CASSLNINTEAFF.

This chain uses TRBV6-6 with TRBJ1-5; D not resolved. With 5 bases removed from V and 3 bases from J, the gap between germline ends came to 14 bases. The CDR3 has 15 amino acids. Germline V lookup: CDR1 MNHNY, CDR2 SVGAGI (reference sequence). CDR3 nucleotide sequence: TGTGCCAGCAGTCCCATGCGAGTGGACAATCAGCCCCAGCATTTT. It specifies CASSPMRVDNQPQHF.

This chain joins TRBV11-2 and TRBJ1-2; 7 nucleotides match TRBD1. V shed 4 bases and J 5 bases; nucleotides not matched to a gene: 7. Per germline, CDR1 SGHAT and CDR2 FQNNGV. The CDR3 totals 14 residues. The CDR3 sequence: CASSSTGWWYGYTF. The CDR3 nucleotides read TGTGCCAGCAGCTCGACAGGGTGGTGGTATGGCTACACCTTC.

This sequence joins TRBV2 and TRBJ2-7; tentatively, D is TRBD1 or TRBD2 (5 bases each). Trimming shortened V by 6 bases and J by 3 bases, and 9 bases separated the two germline ends. Germline V gene lookup returns CDR1 SNHLY and CDR2 FYNNEI. The CDR3 contains 12 residues. CDR3 residues: CASRGDGYEQYF. For the CDR3, the DNA is TGTGCCAGCAGAGGGGACGGCTACGAGCAGTACTTC.

The rearrangement links TRBV9 to TRBJ2-7; maybe TRBD1 (6 bases). V was trimmed by 2 bases and J by 0 bases, leaving 12 bases between them. CDR3 length equals 15 residues. Germline values: CDR1 SGDLS, CDR2 YYNGEE. The CDR3 sequence is CASSVGWDTSYEQYF. CDR3 in DNA: TGTGCCAGCAGCGTTGGGTGGGACACCTCCTACGAGCAGTACTTC. Drawing the rest from reference TRBV9 and TRBJ2-7, the complete variable domain is DSGVTQTPKHLITATGQRVTLRCSPRSGDLSVYWYQQSLDQGLQFLIQYYNGEERAKGNILERFSAQQFPDLHSELNLSSLELGDSALYFCASSVGWDTSYEQYFGPGTRLTVT.

The chain couples TRBV7-2 to TRBJ1-4, with TRBD1 as a possible D gene (5 bases). Germline V lookup: CDR1 SGHTA, CDR2 FQGNSA. V dropped 1 base and J dropped 2 bases, with 14 bases sitting between them. The CDR3 contains 17 residues. CDR3 DNA: TGTGCCAGCAGCTTAGAAAGAGGGGTAGAGACTAATGAAAAACTGTTTTTT. Translation gives CASSLERGVETNEKLFF.

V gene TRBV5-4 combines with J gene TRBJ1-2; D ambiguous. Germline V gene sequence: CDR1 SGHNT, CDR2 YYREEE (reference sequence). V was trimmed by 1 base and J by 5 bases, leaving 9 bases between them. This CDR3 comprises 13 residues. DNA for the CDR3: TGTGCCAGCAGCTTGTGGAACGATTATGGCTACACCTTC. It encodes CASSLWNDYGYTF. The variable domain in full, completed from reference TRBV5-4 and TRBJ1-2, reads ETGVTQSPTHLIKTRGQQVTLRCSSQSGHNTVSWYQQALGQGPQFIFQYYREEENGRGNFPPRFSGLQFPNYSSELNVNALELDDSALYLCASSLWNDYGYTFGSGTRLTVV.

The chain links TRBV19 to TRBJ1-6; D is ambiguous. The CDR3 loop spans 14 amino acids. Germline V gene sequence: CDR1 LNHDA, CDR2 SQIVND (reference sequence). Trimming removed 4 bases at V and 7 bases at J, with 11 bases between. This chain's CDR3 is CASSTRPGNSPLHF. Written as DNA, the CDR3 is TGTGCCAGTAGTACAAGGCCGGGAAATTCACCCCTCCACTTT.

This sequence joins TRBV28 and TRBJ2-2, with 12 bases that match TRBD1. This CDR3 spans 17 amino acids. Germline CDR1 reads MDHEN; CDR2 reads SYDVKM. Trimming cost V 6 bases and J 6 bases; bases outside gene matches: 11. This CDR3 reads CASSLGQGARLSGELFF. The DNA for the CDR3 is TGTGCCAGCAGCTTGGGACAGGGGGCGCGATTATCCGGGGAGCTGTTTTTT.

The chain carries TRBV7-8 and TRBJ1-4; 8 bases match TRBD1. The junction had 18 bases not matched to a gene; V was cut back by 4 bases and J by 8 bases. This CDR3 region has 18 residues. Germline V lookup: CDR1 SGHVS, CDR2 FQNEAQ. This chain's CDR3 is CASSSPGQVTPRFEKLFF. DNA for the CDR3: TGTGCCAGCAGCTCGCCGGGACAGGTCACACCGCGCTTCGAAAAACTGTTTTTT.

V is TRBV7-8 and J is TRBJ2-5; 9 bases are shared with TRBD2. Trimming removed 5 bases from V and 2 bases from J; junction bases left unmatched: 6. Germline V CDR1 and CDR2: SGHVS, FQNEAQ. This CDR3 is built from 15 residues. The CDR3 loop reads CASSPGTSPQETQYF. Written as DNA, the CDR3 is TGTGCCAGCAGCCCCGGGACTAGCCCACAAGAGACCCAGTACTTC.

The V gene is TRBV30, the J gene TRBJ2-7; tentatively, D is TRBD1 (7 bases). This CDR3 spans 14 amino acids. Trimming removed 8 bases from V and 2 bases from J, with 19 bases in between. Germline loops: CDR1 GTSNPN, CDR2 SVGIG (reference sequence). The CDR3 nucleotides read TGTGCCGCCGCAGGGGGGAGCTCTACCTACGAGCAGTACTTC. Residues: CAAAGGSSTYEQYF.

The J gene is TRBJ2-5, the V gene TRBV6-5, with TRBD1 as a possible D gene (6 bases). The ends were cut back, 6 bases at V and 5 bases at J, with 16 bases in the middle. This CDR3 comprises 14 residues. Germline CDR1 is MNHEY and CDR2 is SVGAGI. In DNA, the CDR3 is TGTGCCAGCAGACGACAGGTCCTGGCGGAGACCCAGTACTTC. This codes for CASRRQVLAETQYF.

The chain carries TRBV5-1 and TRBJ1-2; 9 nucleotides match TRBD1. Germline CDR1 and CDR2: SGHRS and YFSETQ. The CDR3 is 14 amino acids. With V trimmed by 7 bases and J by 3 bases, 7 bases remained unmatched. The CDR3 is CASGTGGADYGYTF. The CDR3 coding sequence is TGCGCCAGCGGTACAGGGGGCGCTGACTATGGCTACACCTTC.

V gene TRBV6-5 combines with J gene TRBJ1-1; the D gene is possibly TRBD1 (5 bases). The length of the CDR3 is 15 residues. The germline V gene has CDR1 MNHEY and CDR2 SVGAGI. V lost 4 bases and J lost 1, with 13 bases in between. CDR3 DNA sequence: TGTGCCAGCAGTTCTCGGTATGGGGGGAACACTGAAGCTTTCTTT. Protein sequence: CASSSRYGGNTEAFF.

V gene TRBV3-1 (or the pseudogene TRBV3-2) combines with J gene TRBJ1-4; 10 positions agree with TRBD1. Per the germline V gene, CDR1 is LGHDT and CDR2 is YNNKEL (reference sequence). V lost 1 base to trimming and J lost 6 bases; unmatched junction nucleotides: 14. This CDR3 contains 19 residues. CDR3 loop: CASSQVPLRLGTGDEKLFF. The CDR3 DNA reads TGTGCCAGCAGCCAAGTTCCGTTGAGGCTGGGGACAGGGGATGAAAAACTGTTTTTT.

The chain is built from TRBV9 and TRBJ2-1, with D maybe TRBD2 (5 bases). Between the trimmed V and J ends, which lost 2 bases and 1 base, there was a span of 16 bases. Looked up from germline, CDR1 is SGDLS and CDR2 is YYNGEE. The CDR3 totals 17 residues. CDR3 sequence reads: CASSVVKDSDSYNEQFF. CDR3 coding DNA: TGTGCCAGCAGCGTTGTGAAGGACTCCGATTCCTACAATGAGCAGTTCTTC.